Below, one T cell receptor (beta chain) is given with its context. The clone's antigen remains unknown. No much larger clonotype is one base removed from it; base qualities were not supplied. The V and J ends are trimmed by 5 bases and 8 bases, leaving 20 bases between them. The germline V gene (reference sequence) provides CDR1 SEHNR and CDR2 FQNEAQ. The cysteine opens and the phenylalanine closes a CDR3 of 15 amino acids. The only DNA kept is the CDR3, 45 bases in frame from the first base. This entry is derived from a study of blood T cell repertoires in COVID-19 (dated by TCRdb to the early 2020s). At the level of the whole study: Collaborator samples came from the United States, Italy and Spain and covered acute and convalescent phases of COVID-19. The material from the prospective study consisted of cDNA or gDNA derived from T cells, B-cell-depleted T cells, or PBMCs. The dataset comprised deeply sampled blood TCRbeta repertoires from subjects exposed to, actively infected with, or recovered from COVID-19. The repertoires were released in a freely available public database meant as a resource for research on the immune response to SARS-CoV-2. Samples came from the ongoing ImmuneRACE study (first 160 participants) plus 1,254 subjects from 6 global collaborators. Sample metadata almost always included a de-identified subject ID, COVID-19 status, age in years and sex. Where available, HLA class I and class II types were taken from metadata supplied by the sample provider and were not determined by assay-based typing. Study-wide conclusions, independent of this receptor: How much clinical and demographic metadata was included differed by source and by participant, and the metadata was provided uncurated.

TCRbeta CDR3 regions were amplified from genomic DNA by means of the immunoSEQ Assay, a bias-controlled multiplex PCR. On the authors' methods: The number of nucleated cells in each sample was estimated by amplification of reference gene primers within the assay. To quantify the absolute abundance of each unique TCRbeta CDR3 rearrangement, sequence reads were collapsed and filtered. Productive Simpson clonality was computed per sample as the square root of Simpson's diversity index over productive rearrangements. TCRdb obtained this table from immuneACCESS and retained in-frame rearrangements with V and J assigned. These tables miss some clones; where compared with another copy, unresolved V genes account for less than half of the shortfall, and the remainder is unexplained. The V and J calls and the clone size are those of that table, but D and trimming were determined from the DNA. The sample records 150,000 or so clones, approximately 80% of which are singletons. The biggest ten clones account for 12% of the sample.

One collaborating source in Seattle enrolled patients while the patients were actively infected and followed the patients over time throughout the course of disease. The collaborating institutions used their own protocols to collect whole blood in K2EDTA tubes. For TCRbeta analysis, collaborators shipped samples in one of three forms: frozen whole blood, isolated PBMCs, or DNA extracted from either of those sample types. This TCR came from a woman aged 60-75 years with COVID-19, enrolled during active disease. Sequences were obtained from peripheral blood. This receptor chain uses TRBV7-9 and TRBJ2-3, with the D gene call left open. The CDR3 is CASSPNTRVGFTQYF. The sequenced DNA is TGTGCCAGCAGCCCAAACACCCGGGTCGGGTTTACGCAGTATTTT.